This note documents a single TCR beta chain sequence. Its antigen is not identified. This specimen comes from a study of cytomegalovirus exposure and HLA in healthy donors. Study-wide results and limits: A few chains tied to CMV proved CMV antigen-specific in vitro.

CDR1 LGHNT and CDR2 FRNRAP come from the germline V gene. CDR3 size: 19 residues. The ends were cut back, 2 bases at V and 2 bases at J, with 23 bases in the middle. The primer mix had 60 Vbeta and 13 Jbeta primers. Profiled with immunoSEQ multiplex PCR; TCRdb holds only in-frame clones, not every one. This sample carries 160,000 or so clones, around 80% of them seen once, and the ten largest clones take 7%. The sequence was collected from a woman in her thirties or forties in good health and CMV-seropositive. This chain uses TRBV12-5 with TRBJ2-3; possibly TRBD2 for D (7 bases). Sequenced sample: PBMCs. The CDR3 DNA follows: TGTGCTAGTGGTTTGAATCTAAAAACTGAGGGGGGGGTCACAGATACGCAGTATTTT. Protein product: CASGLNLKTEGGVTDTQYF.